These T cell receptor beta chains were read from a single sample in a study of cytomegalovirus exposure and HLA in healthy donors. Profiled with immunoSEQ multiplex PCR; TCRdb holds only in-frame clones, not every one. The data contain 150,000 to 200,000 clones, around 80% of them singletons. The sample consisted of PBMCs. The receptor source for this set is a woman aged 25 to 39 in good health and CMV-seronegative. The conserved cysteine and the conserved F or W are not part of the CDR3 here.

CDR3 | V
ASSLNYGSEKLF | TRBV7-8
ASSSPGQGGNQPQH | TRBV28
ASSKTGGLQPQH | TRBV21-1
ASSYRTGGYEQY | TRBV6-5
ASRTSGTSSYEQY | TRBV6-5
ASSPVLSGGAMSHEQY | TRBV18
ASSLPGGSNQPQH | TRBV7-9
ASQDRDRYGYT | TRBV19
ASSDGSGGSYEQY | TRBV6-1
ASTGTSGRIGETQY | TRBV28
ASSLRGSNYGYT | TRBV5-1
ASSPTGRYSNQPQH | TRBV7-3
ASSLLAGGETQY | TRBV6-5
ASSPGLAGGPGSYNEQF | TRBV4-2
SARLEDTIY | TRBV20-1
ASSLTSGVLDEQF | TRBV27
ASSPRAFTMGYT | TRBV6-1
ASSERTGPYEQY | TRBV6-1
ASRGGTAGANVLT | TRBV2
ASSLVGVSGANVLT | TRBV5-4
ASSKTGTGSHEQY | TRBV27
ASSQDQGSTEAF | TRBV4-2
ASSYSGGGDTQY | TRBV5-1
ASSFFAGGNQPQH | TRBV7-2
ASSVASGGPTQY | TRBV9
ASSVDQGYEQY | TRBV9
AWSIKTGDSYGYT | TRBV30
ASSSGGNFYEQY | TRBV5-6
ASSPTGQFEAF | TRBV5-1
ASRAARPTGGRNEKLF | TRBV23-1
ASSLMGQLTGELF | TRBV7-3
ASSPTGGSWRTEAF | TRBV5-4
ASSPGLGQTINQPQH | TRBV5-1
ASSGIQGDTEAF | TRBV5-1
ASSLGTGYEQY | TRBV5-1
AWQWESYNEQF | TRBV30
AWGALNSPLH | TRBV30
AIRTGLGGYEQY | TRBV10-3
ASSSSAVEAF | TRBV11-2
ASSNVTEQY | TRBV5-8
ASSLSSSTGFQPQH | TRBV28
ASGKRASHEQY | TRBV27
ASSSLGVGEQF | TRBV11-3
ASRATGAGGYT | TRBV6-5
AWSVPPRTDTQY | TRBV30
ASSSGQGDQPQH | TRBV5-6
ASSIGLADTQY | TRBV19
ASSLASGGTYNEQF | TRBV7-6
SVVREPSRINYGYT | TRBV29-1
SVETGSNYGYT | TRBV29-1
ASSQSQGLNTEAF | TRBV7-8
ASSQNRGAKTDTQY | TRBV4-1
ASSLNREAF | TRBV11-2
ASSWTSGSTDTQY | TRBV4-1
ASSLGQDPYEQY | TRBV5-4
ASSQVSSGSSYEQY | TRBV4-1
ASRQGPSSGANVLT | TRBV19
ATSRGVGGSDEQY | TRBV15
ASMGQGQTQY | TRBV2